The entry below gives a single T cell receptor beta chain sequence along with its context. Its target is unknown. This specimen comes from a study of beta chain features in type 1 diabetes. General study findings and limits: Junctions at VDJ sites from type 1 diabetes patients had fewer insertions and more deletions. In all four CD4+ subsets, TCRB CDR3 length was significantly, moderately reduced in type 1 diabetes.

This CDR3 is 13 amino acids long. Germline V CDR1 and CDR2: LNHDA, SQIVND (reference sequence). The germline V and J ends were trimmed by 5 bases and 4 bases, with 6 bases remaining between them. Isolated RNA was reverse transcribed in full, so expressed TCRB transcripts were sequenced. The repertoire was sequenced with immunoSEQ multiplex PCR; TCRdb's copy has only in-frame clones and lacks some. The sample lists under 900,000 clones, 15% to 20% occurring once. Blood was collected once per donor into heparin, averaging around 120 mL. The sequence was collected from a young woman in good health. The sample was naive CD4+ T cells from blood. The chain carries TRBV19 and TRBJ2-6; D is undetermined. The CDR3 region is CASSLAGANVLTF. The CDR3 DNA sequence: TGTGCCAGTAGTCTGGCAGGGGCCAACGTCCTGACTTTC.